The table lists the clone carrying this TCR beta chain with many counts. The antigen remains unidentified. This specimen belongs to a study of T cell repertoires in cytomegalovirus infection. Across the study: It was the public TCR beta signatures that indicated both CMV infection and matching HLA type.

Using its own MiXCR run on the reads, TCRdb lists one record per CDR3 protein. Among almost 500,000 distinct CDR3 sequences listed, about 10% were seen once. Whole-study results and caveats: CMV-specific HLA-C-restricted TCR beta clonotypes dominated the ex vivo response.

The CDR3 contains 17 residues. Germline V CDR1 and CDR2: MNHEY, SVGAGI. V gave up 3 bases and J gave up 0 bases; unmatched junction bases: 9. The receptor was derived from a human donor in good health (CMV status not recorded). Some clones in this sample may be carry-over from other donors' samples. J is TRBJ2-3 and V is TRBV6-5, with TRBD2 matching over 7 bases. The sequenced sample was PBMCs. The CDR3: CASSYLTSGASTDTQYF. As DNA, the CDR3 is TGTGCCAGCAGTTATCTCACCAGCGGGGCTAGCACAGATACGCAGTATTTT.